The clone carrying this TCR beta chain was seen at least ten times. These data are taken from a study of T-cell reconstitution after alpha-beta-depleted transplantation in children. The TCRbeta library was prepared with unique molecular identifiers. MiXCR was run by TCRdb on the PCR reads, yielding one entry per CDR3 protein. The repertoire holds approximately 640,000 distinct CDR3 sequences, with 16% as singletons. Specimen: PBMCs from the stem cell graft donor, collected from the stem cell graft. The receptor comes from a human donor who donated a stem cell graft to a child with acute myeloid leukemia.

In DNA form, the CDR3 reads TGCGCCAGCAGCCAGACTAGCGGGGGACAAGAGACCCAGTACTTC. Amino acids: CASSQTSGGQETQYF. The chain uses TRBV4-3 and TRBJ2-5; TRBD2 matches at 12 bases. The CDR3 length is 15 residues. The germline V gene encodes CDR1 LGHNA and CDR2 YSLEER. V trimming: 3 bases; J trimming: 2 bases; junction bases outside the gene matches: 1.